What follows are 3 T cell receptor beta chains derived from one specimen sequenced in a study of cytomegalovirus exposure and HLA in healthy donors. TCRdb's table, derived via immunoSEQ multiplex PCR, lists solely in-frame clones and lacks some. The table shows roughly 120,000 clones, with about nine tenths occurring only once. Source material: PBMCs. These receptors originate from a man between 18 and 29 years old in good health and CMV-seronegative.

J is TRBJ1-2 and V is TRBV13; 12 nucleotides agree with TRBD1. Germline V gene sequence: CDR1 PRHDT, CDR2 FYEKMQ (reference sequence). The trim removed 5 bases at V and 7 bases at J, leaving 11 bases unmatched. The CDR3 runs to 16 residues. This CDR3 is CASSLGRDRGRFGYTF. CDR3 DNA: TGTGCCAGCAGCCTGGGGCGGGACAGGGGGCGATTTGGCTACACCTTC.

The chain carries TRBV2 and TRBJ2-3; TRBD2 agrees at 11 bases. CDR1 SNHLY and CDR2 FYNNEI come from the germline V gene. The CDR3 extends over 19 amino acids. V trimming: 0 bases; J trimming: 3 bases; junction bases outside the gene matches: 11. DNA of the CDR3: TGTGCCAGCAGTGAAGCAATCCCCCTAGCGGGAGGATTAACAGATACGCAGTATTTT. It translates to CASSEAIPLAGGLTDTQYF.

J is TRBJ1-5 and V is TRBV10-3; 8 nucleotides agree with TRBD1. The CDR3 contains 12 residues. V shed 10 bases, J shed 5 bases, and the junction held 4 bases outside the gene matches. Germline CDR1 reads ENHRY; CDR2 reads SYGVKD. The CDR3 protein is CASKTGDQPQHF. The CDR3 coding sequence is TGTGCCAGCAAGACAGGGGATCAGCCCCAGCATTTT.